This T cell receptor beta chain was sequenced during a study of blood T cells in healthy people across ages. V lost 5 bases and J 5 bases, leaving 18 bases between the germline ends. Germline CDR1 MNHEY, CDR2 SVGAGI. This CDR3 has 15 amino acids. A sample-barcoded 5' primer and a J-beta primer mix were used in a second PCR of roughly 6 to 12 cycles. TCRdb itself ran the 5' RACE reads through MiXCR, one entry per CDR3 protein. The repertoire holds fewer than 750,000 distinct CDR3 sequences, under 65% seen once, with about 14% in the top ten. The clonotype originates from a woman aged 80 or over in good health. Sequenced: blood. The V and J genes are TRBV6-5 and TRBJ1-2; D uncertain. As DNA, the CDR3 is TGTGCCAGCAGTGCCTCCTGGACGGGAACATATGGCTACACCTTC. Translating gives CASSASWTGTYGYTF.